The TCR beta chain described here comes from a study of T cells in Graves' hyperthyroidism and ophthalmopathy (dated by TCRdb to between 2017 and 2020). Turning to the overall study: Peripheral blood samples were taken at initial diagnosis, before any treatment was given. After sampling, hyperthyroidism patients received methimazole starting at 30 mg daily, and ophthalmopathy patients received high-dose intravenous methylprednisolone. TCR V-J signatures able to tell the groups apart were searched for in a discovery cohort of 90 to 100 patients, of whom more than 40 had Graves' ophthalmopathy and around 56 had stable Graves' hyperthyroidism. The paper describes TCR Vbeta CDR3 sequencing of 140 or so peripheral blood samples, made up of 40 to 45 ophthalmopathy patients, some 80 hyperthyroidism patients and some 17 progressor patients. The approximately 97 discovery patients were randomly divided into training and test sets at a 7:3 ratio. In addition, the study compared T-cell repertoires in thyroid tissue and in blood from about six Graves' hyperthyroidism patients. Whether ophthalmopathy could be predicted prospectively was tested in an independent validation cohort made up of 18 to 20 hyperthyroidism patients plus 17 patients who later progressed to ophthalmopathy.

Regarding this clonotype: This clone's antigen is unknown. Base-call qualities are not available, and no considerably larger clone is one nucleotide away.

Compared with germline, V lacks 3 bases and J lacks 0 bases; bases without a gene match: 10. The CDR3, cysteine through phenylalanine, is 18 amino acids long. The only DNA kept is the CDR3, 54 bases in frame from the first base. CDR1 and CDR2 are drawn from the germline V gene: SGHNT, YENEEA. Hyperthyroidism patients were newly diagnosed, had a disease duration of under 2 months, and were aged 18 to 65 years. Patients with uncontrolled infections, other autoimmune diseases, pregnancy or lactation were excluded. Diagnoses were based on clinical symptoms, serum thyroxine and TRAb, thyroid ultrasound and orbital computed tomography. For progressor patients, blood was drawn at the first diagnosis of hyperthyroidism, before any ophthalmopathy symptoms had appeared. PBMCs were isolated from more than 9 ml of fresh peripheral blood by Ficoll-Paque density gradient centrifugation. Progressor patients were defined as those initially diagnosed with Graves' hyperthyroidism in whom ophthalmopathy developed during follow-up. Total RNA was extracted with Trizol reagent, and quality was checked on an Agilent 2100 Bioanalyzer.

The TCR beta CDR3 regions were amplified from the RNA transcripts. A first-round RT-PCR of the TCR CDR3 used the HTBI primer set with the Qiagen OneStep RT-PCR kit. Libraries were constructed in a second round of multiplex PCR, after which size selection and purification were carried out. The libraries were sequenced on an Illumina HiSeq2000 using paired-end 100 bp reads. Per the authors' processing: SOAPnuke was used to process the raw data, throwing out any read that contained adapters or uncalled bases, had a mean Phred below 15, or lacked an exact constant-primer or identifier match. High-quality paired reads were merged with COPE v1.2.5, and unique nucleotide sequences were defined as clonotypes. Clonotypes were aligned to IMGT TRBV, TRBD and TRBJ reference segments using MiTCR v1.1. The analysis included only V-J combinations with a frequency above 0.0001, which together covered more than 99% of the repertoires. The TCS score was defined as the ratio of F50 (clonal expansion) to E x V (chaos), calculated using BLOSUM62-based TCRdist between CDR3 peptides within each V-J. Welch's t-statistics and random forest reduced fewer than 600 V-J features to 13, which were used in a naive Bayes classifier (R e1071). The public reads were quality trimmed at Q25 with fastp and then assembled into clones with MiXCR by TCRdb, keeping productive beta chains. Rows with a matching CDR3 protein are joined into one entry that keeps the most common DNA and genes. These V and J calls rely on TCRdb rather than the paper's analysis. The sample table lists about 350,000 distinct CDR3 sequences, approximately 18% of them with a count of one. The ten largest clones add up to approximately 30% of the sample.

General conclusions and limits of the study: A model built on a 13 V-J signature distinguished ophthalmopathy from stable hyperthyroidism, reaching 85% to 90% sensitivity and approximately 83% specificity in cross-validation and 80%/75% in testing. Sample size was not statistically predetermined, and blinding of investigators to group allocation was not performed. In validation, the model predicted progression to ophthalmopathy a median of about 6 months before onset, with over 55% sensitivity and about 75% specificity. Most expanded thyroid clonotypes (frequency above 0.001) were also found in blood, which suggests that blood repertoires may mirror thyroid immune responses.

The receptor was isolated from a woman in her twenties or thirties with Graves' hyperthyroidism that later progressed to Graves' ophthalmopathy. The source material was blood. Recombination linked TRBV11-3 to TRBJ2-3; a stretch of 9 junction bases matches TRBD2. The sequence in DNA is TGTGCCAGCAGCTTCGGGGGCGGGGGGGCCACAAGCACAGATACGCAGTATTTT. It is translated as CASSFGGGGATSTDTQYF.